This TCR beta chain came from a study of B cell selection in AIRE deficiency. Per the original methods: Patients' Tregs yielded about 5.6x10^4 distinct TCRbeta sequences; donors' 80,000 to 100,000. Profiled with immunoSEQ multiplex PCR; TCRdb holds only in-frame clones, not every one. Clone size and the V and J calls come from that table; the DNA yielded D and trimming. The sample yields roughly 23,000 clones, roughly 91% seen once. To note about this clone: As yet, its antigen is unknown.

Findings and caveats of the study: Shorter CDR3s marked shared Treg sequences, biased toward few non-templated insertions. Roughly 28% of healthy-shared Treg TCRbeta sequences appeared in patient Tconv cells. Of 3657 shared Treg TCRbeta sequences, roughly 34% were healthy-donor-only and 7% to 9.5% patient-only.

Sorted regulatory T cells were CD4-positive, CD25-high and CD127-low or negative. CDR1 and CDR2 from the germline V gene are SGHRS and YFSETQ. The CDR3 runs 13 residues. V was trimmed by 4 bases and J by 4 bases, leaving 11 bases between them. The chain combines TRBV5-1 with TRBJ1-1; D perhaps matches TRBD1 (6 bases). The sample was CD4+CD25+ Tregs sorted from PBMCs. This sequence was found in a human donor in good health. The CDR3 DNA reads TGCGCCAGCAGCCGGGAAGGGGGCACTGAAGCTTTCTTT. Its translation is CASSREGGTEAFF.